The subject of this entry is one T cell receptor (beta chain). Its antigen is unknown. These data originate in a study of CD8 T cells in ankylosing spondylitis. Study-wide findings and caveats: Several of the motif variants were reported before in synovial fluid and blood from reactive arthritis. With a CD8+ phenotype, disease-linked clones were relatively rare in peripheral blood. Seemingly characteristic of ankylosing spondylitis blood was a TCR beta motif consisting of several highly homologous variants.

Germline V gene lookup returns CDR1 MNHNS and CDR2 SASEGT. V shed 6 bases and J 7 bases; nucleotides not matched to a gene: 12. The CDR3 is made up of 15 amino acids. Quantitative 5'-RACE with molecular barcodes was used to make the TCR beta libraries. TCRdb redid the calling of the 5' RACE reads with MiXCR, one entry per CDR3 protein. The sample shows about 390,000 distinct CDR3 sequences, under 25% of them seen only once. The chain recombines TRBV6-1 with TRBJ1-1; 9 nucleotides align to TRBD1. The receptor comes from a male donor with ankylosing spondylitis. Specimen: blood, either unsorted or a sorted T cell fraction (not recorded which). This CDR3 reads CASRRDRAENGEAFF. In DNA, the CDR3 is TGTGCCAGCAGAAGGGACAGGGCGGAAAACGGTGAAGCTTTCTTT.